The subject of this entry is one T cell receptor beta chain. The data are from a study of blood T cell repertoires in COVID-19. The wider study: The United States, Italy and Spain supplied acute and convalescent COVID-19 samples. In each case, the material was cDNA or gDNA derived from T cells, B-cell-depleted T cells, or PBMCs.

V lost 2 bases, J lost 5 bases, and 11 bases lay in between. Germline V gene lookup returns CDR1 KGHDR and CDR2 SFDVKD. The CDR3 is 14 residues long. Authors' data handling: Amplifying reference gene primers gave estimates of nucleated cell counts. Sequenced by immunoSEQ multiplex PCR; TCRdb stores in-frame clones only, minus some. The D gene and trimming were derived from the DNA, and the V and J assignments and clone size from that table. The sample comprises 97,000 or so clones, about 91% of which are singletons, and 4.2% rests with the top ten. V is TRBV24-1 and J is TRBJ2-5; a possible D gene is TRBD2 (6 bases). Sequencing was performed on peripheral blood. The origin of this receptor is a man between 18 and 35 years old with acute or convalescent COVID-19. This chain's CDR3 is CATSDSVGGETQYF. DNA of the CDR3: TGTGCCACCAGTGATTCGGTAGGAGGGGAGACCCAGTACTTC.